Below, one T cell receptor beta chain is given with its context. Its binding antigen is unknown. Qualities for individual bases were not recorded, and no much larger clone is one base off. This record comes from a study of human T cells and chemical hapten exposure (dated by TCRdb to the early 2020s). For the study in its entirety: For sensitization, 2% DPC in acetone was applied to a roughly 2 cm by roughly 2 cm area of upper inner arm skin. In alopecia patients, the study followed how the peripheral blood TCR repertoire changed in vivo over primary and secondary sensitization to diphenylcyclopropenone (DPC), a hapten. For TCR sequencing, blood came from 25 to 35 alopecia patients at anywhere from one to four time points (pre-sensitization, 2, 6 and 24 weeks). Patch testing was done on the upper back using Finn chambers containing 0.01% DPC, and results were scored after 6 days according to International Contact Dermatitis Research Group standards. Libraries were pooled for sequencing, and per-sample TCR yields varied mainly because of small differences in library volumes within the pool. Blood was sampled from patients pre-sensitization (week 0) and at 2, 6 and about 24 weeks after DPC sensitization. Throughout the study period of approximately 23 weeks, patients also received therapeutic DPC doses to the scalp every week. The patient cohort, mostly female, included alopecia areata with under or over 50% scalp involvement, alopecia totalis and alopecia universalis.

Overall results and qualifications from the work: Patch test score was positively correlated with the number of PT1 expanded TCRs, with significance at thresholds 8, 16 and 32 but not at 4. Alopecia, a presumed autoimmune disease, was present in all patients, so the immune response of the patients might differ from that of healthy individuals. Significantly more large CDR3 similarity clusters were formed by expanded TCRs than by pre-sensitization or healthy control sets, consistent with antigen-driven responses. The number of TCRs above 1 in 1000 frequency did not change with DPC sensitization; there was no evidence of global repertoire structure alterations. Repeated subsampling changed both the strength of the expansion versus patch-test correlation and the threshold at which the correlation became significant.

This sample's time point label indicates: pre-sensitization, week 0. The sample's treatment or condition label, in plain terms: therapeutic diphenylcyclopropenone sensitization with weekly scalp DPC. At each patch-test visit, blood was drawn before the patch test was applied. Eligible patients were aged 18 to 70, diagnosed with alopecia, deemed suitable for DPC therapy, and excluded if pregnant. Total RNA was isolated from unfractionated whole blood collected in Tempus Blood RNA tubes. Libraries came from RACE. For sequencing, a NextSeq 500 was employed. During library preparation, unique molecular identifiers were attached to individual cDNA molecules so that TCRs could be counted in a quantitative, reproducible way. Both TCR alpha and TCR beta chains were sequenced from each blood RNA sample. Per the original workflow: Samples had a median of roughly 87,000 TCRs, with a range from roughly 23,224 to 750,000. V, J and CDR3 annotation of the TCR reads was performed with the Decombinator software suite. Every sample was subsampled to the same number of TCRs (28,000) for the PS versus PT1 abundance plots. TCRs were defined as expanded if absent before sensitization and observed at least eight times at the 2-week time point. The public reads were run again by TCRdb, first through fastp at Q25 and then through MiXCR, and only productive beta chains were kept. Merged by CDR3 protein, the rows form single entries marked with the most common genes and DNA. The V and J calls and clone size are TCRdb's, not the authors'. The sample table shows more than 250,000 distinct CDR3 sequences, and approximately 8.4% are seen once. In total, the top ten clones hold approximately 2.3% of the sample.

Trimming takes 4 bases from V and 8 bases from J, and the germline ends sit 14 bases apart. In the germline V gene, CDR1 corresponds to SQVTM and CDR2 to ANQGSEA. The CDR3, from cysteine to phenylalanine, totals 12 residues. Only the CDR3 portion is preserved as DNA: 36 bases, with reading frame beginning at the first base. This specimen consisted of whole blood, obtained in connection with sensitization to the hapten diphenylcyclopropenone (DPC). This receptor was taken from a woman in her 40s with alopecia areata. Some clones in this sample may be carry-over from other donors' samples. This chain joins TRBV29-1 to TRBJ1-2; the D gene is not confidently resolved. For the CDR3, the sequence is CSVGYAVGGYTF. The nucleotide sequence is given as TGCAGCGTTGGGTATGCGGTTGGCGGCTACACCTTC.